The T cell receptor beta chain under discussion was sequenced for a study of breast tumors, draining lymph nodes, adjacent tissues. Axillary draining lymph nodes of breast cancer patients supplied the node samples. TCRdb fed the multiplex PCR reads into MiXCR, producing one record per CDR3 protein. Here the sample spans roughly 110,000 distinct CDR3 sequences, approximately 28% being singletons. Study-level findings and limits: That most tumor T cells come from lymph nodes remained unproven. Tumor TCR diversity was below lymph nodes but above nontumor tissue. Tumor and nontumor repertoires were significantly more similar in luminal-like than in basal-like breast cancer.

This clonotype was observed many times. Its antigen is not identified. The TCR sequence derives from a female donor with breast cancer. Some clones in this sample may be carry-over from other donors' samples. The sequenced material came from axillary lymph node tissue.

CDR3 residues: CASGTGGANTGELFF. In DNA, the CDR3 is TGTGCCAGCGGAACAGGGGGAGCCAACACCGGGGAGCTGTTTTTT. The V and J genes are TRBV7-9 and TRBJ2-2, with 8 bases identical to TRBD1. CDR3 length: 15 amino acids. V gave up 8 bases and J gave up 2 bases; unmatched junction bases: 7. Germline assignment: CDR1 SEHNR and CDR2 FQNEAQ (reference sequence).